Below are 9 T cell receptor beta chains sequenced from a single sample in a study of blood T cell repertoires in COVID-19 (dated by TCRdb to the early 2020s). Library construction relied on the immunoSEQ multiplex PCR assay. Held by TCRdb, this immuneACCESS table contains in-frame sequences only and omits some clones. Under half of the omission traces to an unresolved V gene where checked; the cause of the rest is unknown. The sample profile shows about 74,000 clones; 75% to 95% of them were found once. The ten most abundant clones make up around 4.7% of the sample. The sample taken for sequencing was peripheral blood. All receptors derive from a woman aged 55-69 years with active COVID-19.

CDR3 coding DNA: TGTGCCAGCAGTGGGGACAGGGACTATGGCTACACCTTC. This gives the protein CASSGDRDYGYTF. The chain joins TRBV2 to TRBJ1-2; 9 positions match TRBD1. J gave up 3 bases and V 4 bases, and 0 bases lay outside the gene matches. Per the germline V gene, CDR1 is SNHLY and CDR2 is FYNNEI. The CDR3 has 13 residues.

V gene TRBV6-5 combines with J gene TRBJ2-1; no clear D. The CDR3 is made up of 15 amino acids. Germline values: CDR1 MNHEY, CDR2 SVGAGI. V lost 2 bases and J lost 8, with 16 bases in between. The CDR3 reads CASSYLSGSGDEQFF. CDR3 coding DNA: TGTGCCAGCAGTTACCTTTCCGGGTCTGGCGATGAGCAGTTCTTC.

In nucleotides, the CDR3 is TGCGCCAGCAGCCTGACAGGGGCTACTGAAGCTTTCTTT. Its protein is CASSLTGATEAFF. V gene TRBV5-1 combines with J gene TRBJ1-1; 8 bases are a match to TRBD1. Per the germline V gene, CDR1 is SGHRS and CDR2 is YFSETQ. This CDR3 has 13 amino acids. The trim removed 4 bases at V and 5 bases at J, leaving 4 bases unmatched.

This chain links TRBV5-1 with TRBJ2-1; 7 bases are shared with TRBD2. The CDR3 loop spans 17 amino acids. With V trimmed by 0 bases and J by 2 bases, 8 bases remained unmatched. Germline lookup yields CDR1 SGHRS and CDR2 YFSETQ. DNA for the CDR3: TGCGCCAGCAGCTTGGAACTAGGAGCGGGACCCTACAATGAGCAGTTCTTC. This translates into CASSLELGAGPYNEQFF.

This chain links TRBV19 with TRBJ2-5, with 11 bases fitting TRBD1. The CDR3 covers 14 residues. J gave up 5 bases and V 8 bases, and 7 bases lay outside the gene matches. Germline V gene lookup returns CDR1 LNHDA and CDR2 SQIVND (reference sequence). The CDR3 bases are TGTGCCAGTTCCGGGACAGGGGGTAGGGAGACCCAGTACTTC. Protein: CASSGTGGRETQYF.

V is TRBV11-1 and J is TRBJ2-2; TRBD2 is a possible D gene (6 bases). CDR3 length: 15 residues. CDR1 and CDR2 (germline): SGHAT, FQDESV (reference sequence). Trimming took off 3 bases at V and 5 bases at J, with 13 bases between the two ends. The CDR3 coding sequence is TGTGCCAGCAGCTTGCCCGGGAGCGGGACCGGGGAGCTGTTTTTT. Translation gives CASSLPGSGTGELFF.

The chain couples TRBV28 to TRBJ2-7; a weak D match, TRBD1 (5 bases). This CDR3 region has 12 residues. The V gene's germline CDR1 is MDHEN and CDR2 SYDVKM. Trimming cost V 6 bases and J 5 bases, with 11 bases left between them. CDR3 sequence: CASSRAYDEQYF. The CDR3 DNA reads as TGTGCCAGCAGCAGGGCTTACGACGAGCAGTACTTC.

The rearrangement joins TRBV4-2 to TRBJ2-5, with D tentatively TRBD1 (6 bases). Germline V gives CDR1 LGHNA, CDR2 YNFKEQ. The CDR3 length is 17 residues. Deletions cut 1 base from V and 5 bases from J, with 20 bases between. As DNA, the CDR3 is TGTGCCAGCAGCCAAGGCTCGCGGGCAGGGGTAGGGGAGACCCAGTACTTC. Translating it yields CASSQGSRAGVGETQYF.

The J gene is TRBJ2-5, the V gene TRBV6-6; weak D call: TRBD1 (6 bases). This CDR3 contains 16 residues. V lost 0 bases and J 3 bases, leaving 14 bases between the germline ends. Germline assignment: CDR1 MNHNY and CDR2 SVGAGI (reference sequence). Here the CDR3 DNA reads TGTGCCAGCAGTTACTCCGGACAGTGGGGAGAAGAGACCCAGTACTTC. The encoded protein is CASSYSGQWGEETQYF.